One and the same sample provided the 26 T cell receptor beta chains below, sequenced in a study of blood T cell repertoires in COVID-19. Libraries were prepared by immunoSEQ multiplex PCR; TCRdb keeps only in-frame clonotypes and omits some of them. Of about 200,000 clones in the sample, about nine tenths are singletons; the top ten hold around 0.5%. Sequencing used peripheral blood. The receptors shown here come from a man over 45 with acute or convalescent COVID-19.

The chain combines TRBV2 with TRBJ2-6; D uncertain. V lost 4 bases and J lost 2, with 6 bases in between. The CDR3 spans 14 residues. Germline V gene data show CDR1 as SNHLY and CDR2 as FYNNEI. The CDR3 sequence: CASSGLAGANVLTF. The CDR3 DNA reads as TGTGCCAGCAGTGGGCTGGCTGGGGCCAACGTCCTGACTTTC.

V gene TRBV19 combines with J gene TRBJ1-3; weak D call: TRBD1 (5 bases). The CDR3 length is 13 residues. Germline lookup yields CDR1 LNHDA and CDR2 SQIVND (reference sequence). Trimming took off 5 bases at V and 6 bases at J, with 11 bases between the two ends. The CDR3 protein is CASSAGLENTIYF. In DNA form, the CDR3 reads TGTGCCAGTAGTGCAGGGTTGGAAAACACCATATATTTT.

The chain recombines TRBV18 with TRBJ1-2, with 9 bases fitting TRBD1. The junction had 8 bases not matched to a gene; V was cut back by 3 bases and J by 0 bases. The CDR3 spans 17 residues. From germline, CDR1 is KGHSH and CDR2 LQKENI. In DNA form, the CDR3 reads TGTGCCAGCTCACCCGGGACAGGGACGACCTCTAACTATGGCTACACCTTC. Translation: CASSPGTGTTSNYGYTF.

V and J are TRBV11-2 and TRBJ2-3, with TRBD2 matching over 8 bases. Germline V gene sequence: CDR1 SGHAT, CDR2 FQNNGV. V dropped 7 bases and J dropped 7; count of bases not matched to a gene: 13. The CDR3 is 15 amino acids. DNA of the CDR3: TGTGCCAGCACAATGACTAGCGCACTCTATCATACGCAGTATTTT. As protein: CASTMTSALYHTQYF.

This chain uses TRBV11-2 with TRBJ2-7, with a tentative D call TRBD1 (6 bases). The CDR3 length is 12 residues. CDR1 is SGHAT, CDR2 FQNNGV, per germline. The V gene lost 5 bases and the J gene lost 7 bases, with 12 bases spanning the gap. The CDR3 here is CASSHRGGEQYF. CDR3 coding DNA: TGTGCCAGCAGCCACAGAGGGGGAGAGCAGTACTTC.

The V gene is TRBV2, the J gene TRBJ1-2, with a weak D call TRBD1 (6 bases). Germline V CDR1 and CDR2: SNHLY, FYNNEI. CDR3 length equals 16 residues. V was trimmed by 6 bases and J by 0 bases, leaving 17 bases between them. CDR3 loop: CASRAIDRIPNYGYTF. The CDR3 DNA follows: TGTGCCAGCAGGGCGATAGACAGGATCCCTAACTATGGCTACACCTTC.

The CDR3 coding sequence is TGCGCCAGCAGCCCCCTGCTAGCGGGGGGGACCCAGTACTTC. Amino acids: CASSPLLAGGTQYF. The rearrangement joins TRBV4-1 to TRBJ2-5; 11 positions match TRBD2. Germline assignment: CDR1 MGHRA and CDR2 YSYEKL. J gave up 7 bases and V 4 bases, and 5 bases lay outside the gene matches. The CDR3 contains 14 residues.

The V call is TRBV27, the J call TRBJ2-7; 12 bases agree with TRBD2. Trimming at V came to 5 bases and at J to 1 base, leaving 6 bases not matched to a gene. Germline CDR1 is MNHEY and CDR2 is SMNVEV (reference sequence). This CDR3 region has 16 residues. CDR3 coding DNA: TGTGCCAGCAGTCCCCGGACTAGCGGGGCTTCCTACGAGCAGTACTTC. Translation: CASSPRTSGASYEQYF.

The V gene is TRBV28, the J gene TRBJ2-5; D unclear. In germline, CDR1 is MDHEN, CDR2 SYDVKM. The CDR3 has 13 amino acids. Trimming shortened V by 5 bases and J by 4 bases, and 11 bases separated the two germline ends. The CDR3 spells CASSPPLLETQYF. The CDR3 DNA follows: TGTGCCAGCAGTCCCCCTTTGTTAGAGACCCAGTACTTC.

In its sample, this clone was seen once. V gene TRBV10-2 combines with J gene TRBJ1-2, with D unresolved. CDR3 length equals 15 residues. Per the germline V gene, CDR1 is WSHSY and CDR2 is SAAADI. Trimming took off 2 bases at V and 5 bases at J, with 15 bases between the two ends. The CDR3 bases are TGCGCCAGCAGTGAGACCGGAGAGACCCGTTATGGCTACACCTTC. It encodes CASSETGETRYGYTF.

This sequence joins TRBV6-5 and TRBJ1-2; no firm D call. V lost 0 bases and J 1 base, leaving 9 bases between the germline ends. Germline V gives CDR1 MNHEY, CDR2 SVGAGI. CDR3 length equals 15 residues. CDR3 sequence (DNA): TGTGCCAGCAGTTACTCGAGGCAGCATAACTATGGCTACACCTTC. Translating it yields CASSYSRQHNYGYTF.

V is TRBV5-1 and J is TRBJ2-6; 8 bases fit TRBD2. Germline V gene sequence: CDR1 SGHRS, CDR2 YFSETQ. The CDR3 spans 16 residues. After removal of 1 base from V and 0 bases from J, the junction contained 0 bases not matched to a gene. CDR3 in DNA: TGCGCCAGCAGCTTGAGCGGGAGCTCTGGGGCCAACGTCCTGACTTTC. Its protein product is CASSLSGSSGANVLTF.

The chain uses TRBV5-1 and TRBJ1-2; 9 nucleotides align to TRBD1. J lost 4 bases, V lost 4 bases, and 8 bases had no gene match. The CDR3 runs 15 residues. The germline CDR1 and CDR2 sequences are SGHRS and YFSETQ. The CDR3 DNA sequence: TGCGCCAGCAGCCCGGGGGACAGGGAAATCTATGGCTACACCTTC. Its protein product is CASSPGDREIYGYTF.

As concerns this clone: Germline and junction disagree at one end, which may indicate a read error. The chain combines TRBV7-9 with TRBJ2-3, with 10 bases fitting TRBD1. CDR1 and CDR2 from the germline V gene are SEHNR and FQNEAQ (reference sequence). This CDR3 region has 15 residues. The chain's CDR3 is CASSSSRDRGKDTDF. The DNA of the CDR3 is TGTGCCAGCAGCTCGTCCCGGGACAGGGGCAAAGATACGGATTTT.

This chain joins TRBV6-5 and TRBJ2-7, with D possibly being TRBD1 (6 bases). The CDR3 loop spans 14 amino acids. V lost 4 bases and J 2 bases, leaving 12 bases between the germline ends. CDR1 and CDR2 from the germline V gene are MNHEY and SVGAGI. This CDR3 is CASSSTGPTYEQYF. CDR3 nucleotides: TGTGCCAGCAGTTCCACAGGGCCCACCTACGAGCAGTACTTC.

The gene calls are TRBV5-1 and TRBJ2-7, with a weak D call TRBD1 (7 bases). The V gene lost 2 bases and the J gene lost 3 bases, with 15 bases spanning the gap. Germline-derived CDR1 and CDR2 are SGHRS and YFSETQ. The CDR3 is made up of 15 amino acids. DNA of the CDR3: TGCGCCAGCAGCTTAGGGGCAGGGGGGAACTACGAGCAGTACGTC. Protein sequence: CASSLGAGGNYEQYV.

The count of this clone is one. V gene TRBV12-1 combines with J gene TRBJ1-1; the table's D gene call, TRBD1, was not cross checked with the DNA. TRBV12-1 is a listed pseudogene. This CDR3 is 13 amino acids long. CDR3 nucleotides: TGTGCCAGCAGCTGCCCCCGACAGGGTGAAGCTTTCTTT. As protein: CASSCPRQGEAFF.

The rearrangement uses TRBV4-2 and TRBJ2-2, with 9 positions matching TRBD2. Per the germline V gene, CDR1 is LGHNA and CDR2 is YNFKEQ. This CDR3 is built from 16 residues. The J segment lost 4 bases and the V segment lost 6 bases, leaving 9 bases of the junction unmatched. The CDR3 DNA follows: TGTGCCAGCAGGATCGTAGGCGGGGGGGCCACCGGGGAGCTGTTTTTT. Translated, it gives CASRIVGGGATGELFF.

This clone was seen a single time. The J gene is TRBJ1-1, the V gene TRBV19; 11 bases match TRBD1. Germline assignment: CDR1 LNHDA and CDR2 SQIVND (reference sequence). This CDR3 has 14 amino acids. The V gene end was trimmed by 4 bases and the J gene end by 3 bases; junction bases not matched to a gene: 1. The DNA for the CDR3 is TGTGCCAGTAGTAAGGGACAGGGGGACACTGAAGCTTTCTTT. It yields the protein CASSKGQGDTEAFF.

The rearrangement links TRBV28 to TRBJ1-1, with 11 bases lining up with TRBD1. CDR1 MDHEN and CDR2 SYDVKM come from the germline V gene. J gave up 6 bases and V 6 bases, and 6 bases lay outside the gene matches. The CDR3 contains 14 residues. CDR3 in DNA: TGTGCCAGCAGGATTGGACAGGGGGCGGCTGAAGCTTTCTTT. This translates into CASRIGQGAAEAFF.

The chain carries TRBV19 and TRBJ1-1; 9 bases fit TRBD1. CDR1 and CDR2 from the germline V gene are LNHDA and SQIVND (reference sequence). Unmatched junction bases numbered 4, after V lost 4 bases and J lost 4 bases. The length of the CDR3 is 14 residues. The CDR3 DNA reads TGTGCCAGTAGTACGGTACAGGGGGCCACTGAAGCTTTCTTT. This encodes CASSTVQGATEAFF.

This rearrangement joins TRBV5-5 to TRBJ1-2, with 9 bases that match TRBD1. Unmatched junction bases numbered 4, after V lost 1 base and J lost 0 bases. CDR3 length: 16 residues. CDR1 is SGHKS, CDR2 YYEKEE, per germline (reference sequence). CDR3 sequence (DNA): TGTGCCAGCAGCTTGTGGGACAGGGCCGCTAACTATGGCTACACCTTC. The encoded protein is CASSLWDRAANYGYTF.

Here the CDR3 DNA reads TGTGCCAGCAGCTCGGGGTCAGACACCATATATTTT. Encoded protein: CASSSGSDTIYF. This chain uses TRBV12-3 or TRBV12-4 with TRBJ1-3, with unresolved D. Trimming took 6 bases from V and 8 from J, leaving 11 bases between them. The CDR3 runs to 12 residues.

J is TRBJ2-3 and V is TRBV27; unclear D gene. The CDR3 has 14 amino acids. Germline V CDR1 and CDR2: MNHEY, SMNVEV (reference sequence). V was trimmed by 4 bases and J by 6 bases, leaving 14 bases between them. The chain's CDR3 is CASSSPESLDTQYF. In DNA, the CDR3 is TGTGCCAGCAGTTCCCCGGAGAGTCTTGATACGCAGTATTTT.

This sequence joins TRBV2 and TRBJ1-5; D is unresolved. Trimming took off 5 bases at V and 3 bases at J, with 8 bases between the two ends. The CDR3 extends over 13 amino acids. Per germline, CDR1 SNHLY and CDR2 FYNNEI. In nucleotides, the CDR3 is TGTGCCAGCAGTCCGGGGAACAATCAGCCCCAGCATTTT. Protein product: CASSPGNNQPQHF. Supplemented by reference TRBV2 and TRBJ1-5, the full variable domain reads EPEVTQTPSHQVTQMGQEVILRCVPISNHLYFYWYRQILGQKVEFLVSFYNNEISEKSEIFDDQFSVERPDGSNFTLKIRSTKLEDSAMYFCASSPGNNQPQHFGDGTRLSIL.

The CDR3 DNA reads as TGTGCCAGTAGACTTTCCGGGACAGGGTTTTACGAGCAGTACGTC. This encodes CASRLSGTGFYEQYV. The chain joins TRBV19 to TRBJ2-7; TRBD1 aligns across 9 bases. The CDR3 covers 15 residues. Germline-derived CDR1 and CDR2 are LNHDA and SQIVND (reference sequence). The ends lost 6 bases at V and 4 bases at J; junction bases unmatched: 10.